Listed here are 20 T cell receptor beta chains from one sample, sequenced in a study of Graves' ophthalmopathy and Graves' hyperthyroidism listed by TCRdb under 2018. The data were produced on an Illumina HiSeq 2000. For repertoire sequencing, TCR beta CDR3 regions were amplified from RNA transcripts. HTBI primers and the Qiagen OneStep RT-PCR kit were used in a first-round RT-PCR, which was followed by a second-round multiplex PCR, size selection and purification. TCRdb redid the processing of the public reads, applying fastp at Q25 and MiXCR, and retained in-frame beta chains. CDR3 protein duplicates are merged, each entry listing the most common genes and DNA. Counted in this sample were around 400,000 distinct CDR3 sequences; about 16% of them appeared once. The ten top clones hold 1.5% to 2% of the sample. The sequencing sample was made of peripheral blood. The receptors were sampled from a woman aged 18-29 years with Graves' ophthalmopathy. Donor details come from another sample of the same person, matched by shared clones.

The chain recombines TRBV12-3 or TRBV12-4 with TRBJ2-4; D is possibly TRBD2 (6 bases). This CDR3 region has 14 residues. The V end was cut by 1 base, the J end by 3 bases, with 7 bases between. The CDR3 spells CASSLGGGKNIQYF. The CDR3 DNA follows: TGTGCCAGCAGTTTAGGGGGAGGCAAAAACATTCAGTACTTC.

The table lists this clonotype with many counts. The chain has TRBV19 and TRBJ1-5; perhaps TRBD1 as D (6 bases). Trimming shortened V by 8 bases and J by 1 base, and 27 bases separated the two germline ends. The germline V gene encodes CDR1 LNHDA and CDR2 SQIVND (reference sequence). This CDR3 has 19 amino acids. CDR3 bases: TGTGCCAGTCGCCCGGGGGGGGGGGCGACGATAGGGAGCAATCAGCCCCAGCATTTT. This gives the protein CASRPGGGATIGSNQPQHF.

This clonotype was detected only a few times. V and J are TRBV19 and TRBJ1-6, with no clear D. The V end was cut by 5 bases, the J end by 10 bases, with 12 bases between. The germline V gene has CDR1 LNHDA and CDR2 SQIVND (reference sequence). The CDR3 is 13 amino acids. In DNA, the CDR3 is TGTGCCAGTAGTCTCTTGGTCGGGTCACCCCTCCACTTT. This sequence encodes CASSLLVGSPLHF.

This clonotype was recorded at least ten times. The chain employs TRBV24-1 and TRBJ1-1; no reliable D call. The CDR3 covers 14 residues. V dropped 6 bases and J dropped 0 bases, with 10 bases sitting between them. Germline loops: CDR1 KGHDR, CDR2 SFDVKD. The DNA for the CDR3 is TGTGCCACCAGTCAGGCGGGAATGAACACTGAAGCTTTCTTT. Amino acid sequence: CATSQAGMNTEAFF.

The table lists this clonotype with many counts. As DNA, the CDR3 is TGTGCCAGCAGTTACCGGCTCGGGACCCTCCTAGACGAGCAGTACTTC. It is translated as CASSYRLGTLLDEQYF. The chain links TRBV6-2 or TRBV6-3 to TRBJ2-7; D possibly matches TRBD1 or TRBD2 (5 bases each). From germline, CDR1 is MNHEY and CDR2 SVGEGT. The V end was cut by 2 bases, the J end by 5 bases, with 19 bases between. The CDR3 runs to 16 residues.

This clonotype has just a few counts. The chain employs TRBV6-5 and TRBJ1-2, with D tentatively TRBD1 (6 bases). Germline-derived CDR1 and CDR2 are MNHEY and SVGAGI. The CDR3 totals 14 residues. Trimming shortened V by 4 bases and J by 8 bases, and 17 bases separated the two germline ends. CDR3 region: CASSLTRQARGYTF. The CDR3 DNA sequence: TGTGCCAGCAGTTTAACCCGACAGGCAAGAGGCTACACCTTC.

This clonotype was found many times. The J gene is TRBJ2-7, the V gene TRBV30; 14 bases line up with TRBD2. V lost 1 base, J lost 5 bases, and 16 bases stayed unmatched. CDR1 is GTSNPN and CDR2 is SVGIG in the germline V gene (reference sequence). This CDR3 is 19 amino acids long. The CDR3 sequence is CAWSDLGPKTSGRANEQYF. The CDR3 DNA reads TGTGCCTGGAGTGACCTGGGCCCAAAGACTAGCGGGAGGGCCAACGAGCAGTACTTC.

In its sample, this clonotype was seen once. The rearrangement uses TRBV10-3 and TRBJ2-7, with 7 nucleotides matching TRBD2. The CDR3 is made up of 14 amino acids. V dropped 4 bases and J dropped 3; count of bases not matched to a gene: 6. Germline CDR1 reads ENHRY; CDR2 reads SYGVKD. Here the CDR3 reads CAISVGGSFYEQYF. CDR3 nucleotide sequence: TGTGCCATCAGTGTCGGCGGGAGTTTCTACGAGCAGTACTTC.

In its sample, this clonotype was seen many times. This chain uses TRBV6-5 with TRBJ1-3; 7 nucleotides agree with TRBD1. J gave up 2 bases and V 2 bases, and 9 bases lay outside the gene matches. Per germline, CDR1 MNHEY and CDR2 SVGAGI. This CDR3 is built from 17 residues. The CDR3 here is CASSYTRQGPAGNTIYF. CDR3 nucleotide sequence: TGTGCCAGCAGTTACACAAGACAGGGCCCGGCTGGAAACACCATATATTTT.

This clonotype was seen at least ten times. The genes are TRBV6-5 and TRBJ1-1; TRBD1 might be the D (6 bases). V shed 6 bases and J shed 4 bases, with 15 bases lying between them. The CDR3 length is 14 residues. Per the germline V gene, CDR1 is MNHEY and CDR2 is SVGAGI. As DNA, the CDR3 is TGTGCCAGCAGATCTTCTTACAGGGCCACTGAAGCTTTCTTT. This encodes CASRSSYRATEAFF.

Ten or more counts support this clonotype. The rearrangement joins TRBV6-1 to TRBJ1-5; D ambiguous. Trimming pared 4 bases from V and 2 bases from J, leaving 12 bases between. The CDR3 loop spans 15 amino acids. Germline V gene data show CDR1 as MNHNS and CDR2 as SASEGT. CDR3 amino acids: CASSGASRGNQPQHF. The CDR3 DNA is TGTGCCAGCAGTGGGGCTTCTAGGGGCAATCAGCCCCAGCATTTT.

The V and J genes are TRBV27 and TRBJ2-7, with 12 bases fitting TRBD1. V gave up 3 bases and J gave up 3 bases; unmatched junction bases: 21. The germline V gene has CDR1 MNHEY and CDR2 SMNVEV (reference sequence). The CDR3 covers 21 residues. CDR3 DNA: TGTGCCAGCAGTTTTTGGGGGTCCGGGACAGGGGGCGGGCCCGCCATCTACGAGCAGTACTTC. This encodes CASSFWGSGTGGGPAIYEQYF.

This clonotype was recorded many times. The V gene is TRBV7-9, the J gene TRBJ1-1, with 7 bases identical to TRBD1. This CDR3 is built from 14 residues. J lost 3 bases, V lost 5 bases, and 6 bases had no gene match. Per the germline V gene, CDR1 is SEHNR and CDR2 is FQNEAQ (reference sequence). The chain's CDR3 is CASSPYTGDTEAFF. The CDR3 region has the DNA TGTGCCAGCAGCCCCTATACAGGGGACACTGAAGCTTTCTTT.

This clonotype was detected ten times or more. The chain links TRBV10-3 to TRBJ2-5; 9 bases are shared with TRBD2. The V gene's germline CDR1 is ENHRY and CDR2 SYGVKD. Losses at the gene ends were 3 bases for V and 5 bases for J; bases not matched to a gene: 10. The length of the CDR3 is 16 residues. CDR3 sequence (DNA): TGTGCCATCAGTGATTCGGCGGGGGGGGCATGGGAGACCCAGTACTTC. It specifies CAISDSAGGAWETQYF.

This clonotype has a count of ten or more. The J gene is TRBJ2-2, the V gene TRBV5-1; 13 bases match TRBD2. The junction had 7 bases not matched to a gene; V was cut back by 1 base and J by 4 bases. CDR1 SGHRS and CDR2 YFSETQ come from the germline V gene. The CDR3 totals 18 residues. As DNA, the CDR3 is TGCGCCAGCAGCTTGAGGGGACTAGCGGGAACGAGCACCGGGGAGCTGTTTTTT. This sequence encodes CASSLRGLAGTSTGELFF.

This clonotype came up many times. This chain connects TRBV7-2 to TRBJ1-5, with no clear D. Germline CDR1 reads SGHTA; CDR2 reads FQGNSA. The CDR3 loop spans 14 amino acids. Trimming removed 4 bases from V and 1 base from J, with 8 bases in between. CDR3 protein: CASSSPGSNQPQHF. The DNA for the CDR3 is TGTGCCAGCAGCTCCCCGGGGAGCAATCAGCCCCAGCATTTT.

This clonotype was found many times. The chain combines TRBV28 with TRBJ2-2; 12 bases fit TRBD2. V lost 6 bases to trimming and J lost 0 bases; unmatched junction nucleotides: 5. Per germline, CDR1 MDHEN and CDR2 SYDVKM. This CDR3 has 17 residues. The CDR3 protein is CASSPSGREANTGELFF. The CDR3 DNA reads TGTGCCAGCAGCCCTAGCGGGAGGGAGGCGAACACCGGGGAGCTGTTTTTT.

This clonotype was recorded many times. The V and J genes are TRBV12-3 or TRBV12-4 and TRBJ2-7, with 13 nucleotides matching TRBD2. This CDR3 comprises 15 residues. J was trimmed by 5 bases and V by 6 bases; bases with no gene match: 7. The CDR3 here is CASRSGLAGVHEQYF. The DNA for the CDR3 is TGTGCCAGCAGGTCTGGACTAGCGGGGGTTCACGAGCAGTACTTC.

This clonotype was observed many times. The chain combines TRBV30 with TRBJ1-1, with 7 bases that match TRBD1. The ends lost 5 bases at V and 4 bases at J; junction bases unmatched: 7. CDR3 length: 13 residues. Germline assignment: CDR1 GTSNPN and CDR2 SVGIG (reference sequence). CDR3 region: CAWDFTGATEAFF. In DNA, the CDR3 is TGTGCCTGGGATTTCACAGGGGCCACTGAAGCTTTCTTT.

This clonotype was counted at least ten times. The rearrangement links TRBV6-5 to TRBJ2-5, with D perhaps TRBD2 (5 bases). The CDR3 is made up of 15 amino acids. V lost 0 bases to trimming and J lost 4 bases, with 12 bases between them. CDR1 is MNHEY, CDR2 SVGAGI, per germline. This CDR3 is CASSYSAGGGETQYF. The CDR3 nucleotides are TGTGCCAGCAGTTACTCGGCGGGTGGAGGAGAGACCCAGTACTTC.